Below are 9 T cell receptor beta chains sequenced from a single sample in a study of blood T cell repertoires in COVID-19 (dated by TCRdb to 2018 to 2020). Receptor amplification or capture employed the immunoSEQ multiplex PCR assay. TCRdb provides this immuneACCESS table in a form limited to in-frame rearrangements. Some clones are lacking; in checked studies, under half of them reflect an unresolved V gene, and why the rest are absent is not known. The sample profile shows roughly 18,000 clones; 89% of them were found once. The top ten hold 10% to 15% of the sample. Sequencing was performed on peripheral blood. The receptor set was obtained from a man aged 60-69 years with active COVID-19.

This chain connects TRBV5-6 to TRBJ2-7, with D possibly being TRBD1 (5 bases). V gave up 1 base and J gave up 2 bases, with 13 bases separating them. Per germline, CDR1 SGHDT and CDR2 YYEEEE. The CDR3 spans 15 residues. In DNA, the CDR3 is TGTGCCAGCAGCTTGTACGGCCAGGGTGCCTACGAGCAGTACTTC. Its translation: CASSLYGQGAYEQYF.

The chain couples TRBV10-3 to TRBJ2-7; 8 nucleotides line up with TRBD2. CDR1 is ENHRY, CDR2 SYGVKD, per germline. V shed 6 bases, J shed 1 base, and the junction held 14 bases outside the gene matches. This CDR3 contains 17 residues. CDR3 loop: CAISLGGAGGGSYEQYF. The CDR3 coding sequence is TGTGCCATCAGCCTCGGGGGGGCGGGAGGTGGGTCCTACGAGCAGTACTTC.

This clone was seen a single time. The chain uses TRBV5-1 and TRBJ1-1; D is ambiguous. The CDR3 covers 15 residues. CDR1 and CDR2 (germline): SGHRS, YFSETQ. Trimming stripped 0 bases from V and 1 base from J, with 10 bases between. The CDR3 loop reads CASSLDSNSNTEAFF. DNA of the CDR3: TGCGCCAGCAGCTTGGACTCCAACTCGAACACTGAAGCTTTCTTT.

This clone is judged medium-sized (0.01 to 0.1%). This chain joins TRBV7-8 and TRBJ2-5, with a possible D match to TRBD2 (6 bases). Per the germline V gene, CDR1 is SGHVS and CDR2 is FQNEAQ. The V end lost 6 bases, the J end lost 0 bases, and 17 bases lay between the germline ends. The length of the CDR3 is 16 residues. The CDR3 DNA is TGTGCCAGCAGTCCATTTATAGGCGGGGACCAAGAGACCCAGTACTTC. Translating gives CASSPFIGGDQETQYF.

The V gene is TRBV29-1, the J gene TRBJ1-1, with D perhaps TRBD1 (5 bases). Looked up from germline, CDR1 is SQVTM and CDR2 is ANQGSEA. Trimming removed 8 bases from V and 0 bases from J, with 13 bases in between. The CDR3 spans 13 residues. CDR3 residues: CSTLGALNTEAFF. CDR3 nucleotides: TGCAGCACATTAGGGGCCTTGAACACTGAAGCTTTCTTT.

J is TRBJ2-7 and V is TRBV5-4, with TRBD2 matching over 9 bases. Germline lookup yields CDR1 SGHNT and CDR2 YYREEE (reference sequence). The CDR3 length is 15 residues. V dropped 4 bases and J dropped 6; count of bases not matched to a gene: 11. The chain's CDR3 is CASSAAGLAKGEQYF. CDR3 in DNA: TGTGCCAGCAGCGCGGCGGGACTAGCAAAAGGCGAGCAGTACTTC.

The genes are TRBV6-5 and TRBJ2-6; D remains unclear. V was trimmed by 0 bases and J by 0 bases, leaving 6 bases between them. CDR1 is MNHEY and CDR2 is SVGAGI in the germline V gene. The CDR3 is 16 residues long. The CDR3 loop reads CASSYSRSSGANVLTF. The CDR3 DNA reads TGTGCCAGCAGTTACTCGAGGAGCTCTGGGGCCAACGTCCTGACTTTC.

This clone showed up just once. The chain couples TRBV7-2 to TRBJ2-7, with D tentatively TRBD1 (8 bases). Between the trimmed V and J ends, which lost 5 bases and 5 bases, there was a span of 16 bases. The CDR3 runs to 14 residues. Germline V CDR1 and CDR2: SGHTA, FQGNSA. The CDR3 spells CASSGWTGRDEQYF. CDR3 bases: TGTGCCAGCAGCGGGTGGACAGGGAGGGACGAGCAGTACTTC.

This chain uses TRBV9 with TRBJ1-2, with a weak D call TRBD1 (5 bases). V shed 4 bases and J shed 4 bases, with 14 bases lying between them. In germline, CDR1 is SGDLS, CDR2 YYNGEE. The CDR3 extends over 14 amino acids. The CDR3 DNA reads as TGTGCCAGCAGCACTCCGACAGACCGCTATGGCTACACCTTC. As protein: CASSTPTDRYGYTF.